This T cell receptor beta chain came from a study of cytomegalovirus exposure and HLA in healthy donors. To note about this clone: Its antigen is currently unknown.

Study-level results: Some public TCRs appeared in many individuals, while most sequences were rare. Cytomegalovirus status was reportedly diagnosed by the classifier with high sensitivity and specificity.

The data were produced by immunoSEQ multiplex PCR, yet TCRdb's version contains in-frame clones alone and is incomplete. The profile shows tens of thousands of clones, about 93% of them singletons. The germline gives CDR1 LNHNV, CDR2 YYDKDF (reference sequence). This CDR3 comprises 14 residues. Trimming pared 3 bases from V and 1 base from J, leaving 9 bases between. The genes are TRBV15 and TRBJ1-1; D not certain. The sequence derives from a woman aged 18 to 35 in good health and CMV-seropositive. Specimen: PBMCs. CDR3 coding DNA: TGTGCCACCAGCAGCGAACAGAAGAACACTGAAGCTTTCTTT. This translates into CATSSEQKNTEAFF.